Shown below are 24 T cell receptor beta chains from a single sample sequenced in a study of blood T cells in healthy people across ages. Next came a second PCR, run for about 6 to 12 cycles, which used a sample-barcoded 5' primer along with a J-beta primer mix. TCRdb processed the 5' RACE reads anew with MiXCR; each CDR3 protein has one entry. The table has nearly 800,000 distinct CDR3 sequences, 25% seen once. These same data were also listed under a study on T cells of mothers and their children.

Sample: blood. The receptors were sampled from a boy younger than 18 in good health.

The V gene is TRBV4-3, the J gene TRBJ1-2; tentative D call: TRBD1 (5 bases). V was shortened by 0 bases and J by 5 bases, with 13 bases between the two germline ends. Germline V gene data show CDR1 as LGHNA and CDR2 as YSLEER. The CDR3 is 15 residues long. The CDR3 bases are TGCGCCAGCAGCCAAGACAGGGCCCTGGGGTATGGCTACACCTTC. Translating it yields CASSQDRALGYGYTF.

This clonotype has just a few counts. The chain carries TRBV7-9 and TRBJ2-5, with a tentative D call TRBD1 (5 bases). Trimming shortened V by 4 bases and J by 0 bases, and 15 bases separated the two germline ends. The CDR3 spans 16 residues. The V gene's germline CDR1 is SEHNR and CDR2 FQNEAQ (reference sequence). The chain's CDR3 is CASSSVRVVDQETQYF. The CDR3 bases are TGTGCCAGCAGCTCAGTCAGGGTGGTCGACCAAGAGACCCAGTACTTC.

This clonotype came up a few times. The DNA of the CDR3 is TGCAGCGTCGAGGCAGGGGTTGGTCAGCCCCAGCATTTT. Its protein product is CSVEAGVGQPQHF. The gene calls are TRBV29-1 and TRBJ1-5, with a tentative D call TRBD1 (6 bases). V lost 6 bases and J lost 6, with 15 bases in between. Germline-derived CDR1 and CDR2 are SQVTM and ANQGSEA. The CDR3 is made up of 13 amino acids.

This clonotype was recorded a few times. The chain joins TRBV29-1 to TRBJ2-5; 7 bases fit TRBD2. TRBJ2-1 matches the DNA end more closely, so the J call is doubtful. The germline V gene encodes CDR1 SQVTM and CDR2 ANQGSEA. The CDR3 is 14 amino acids. CDR3 loop: CSVTSSGGGNEQFF. For the CDR3, the DNA is TGCAGCGTCACCTCTTCGGGAGGAGGCAATGAGCAGTTCTTC.

This clonotype was observed a single time. V usage is TRBV29-1 and J usage is TRBJ1-1, with unresolved D. Germline assignment: CDR1 SQVTM and CDR2 ANQGSEA. This CDR3 spans 10 amino acids. The CDR3 region is CGTSNTEAFF. CDR3 nucleotide sequence: TGCGGAACCTCGAACACTGAAGCTTTCTTT.

The rearrangement uses TRBV5-1 and TRBJ2-5; TRBD2 agrees at 16 bases. The J segment lost 5 bases and the V segment lost 4 bases, leaving 5 bases of the junction unmatched. Germline values: CDR1 SGHRS, CDR2 YFSETQ. The CDR3 contains 16 residues. The CDR3 loop reads CASSGGTSGRAETQYF. The CDR3 bases are TGCGCCAGCAGCGGCGGGACTAGCGGGAGGGCCGAGACCCAGTACTTC.

The rearrangement joins TRBV19 to TRBJ2-7; TRBD1 matches 9 bases. The germline gives CDR1 LNHDA, CDR2 SQIVND (reference sequence). The V and J ends lost 1 base and 7 bases, in that order; junction bases with no gene match: 2. The CDR3 is 13 amino acids. CDR3: CASSIAGTGEQYF. The CDR3 DNA reads as TGTGCCAGTAGTATAGCCGGGACAGGGGAGCAGTACTTC.

This clonotype was found once. The chain links TRBV12-3 or TRBV12-4 to TRBJ2-3; D could derive from TRBD1 or TRBD2 (5 bases each). This CDR3 has 16 amino acids. The ends were cut back, 5 bases at V and 1 base at J, with 16 bases in the middle. The CDR3 reads CASSPGDGIGTDTQYF. As DNA, the CDR3 is TGTGCCAGCAGTCCTGGGGACGGAATTGGCACAGATACGCAGTATTTT.

Comments on this clonotype: A read error may account for a junction end that differs from germline. This chain joins TRBV3-1 and TRBJ1-3, with 10 bases matching TRBD1. Germline V lookup: CDR1 LGHDT, CDR2 YNNKEL (reference sequence). The CDR3 loop spans 17 amino acids. In DNA, the CDR3 is TGTGCCAGCAGCCAAGTATCAGACAGGGGGCCGCGTAACACCACATATTTT. Amino acid sequence: CASSQVSDRGPRNTTYF.

V gene TRBV28 combines with J gene TRBJ2-3, with a tentative D call TRBD2 (5 bases). The CDR3 extends over 14 amino acids. Germline V gene sequence: CDR1 MDHEN, CDR2 SYDVKM. V lost 6 bases to trimming and J lost 4 bases, with 14 bases between them. This chain's CDR3 is CASSHGGSSDTQYF. The CDR3 DNA reads TGTGCCAGCAGCCACGGAGGTTCGTCAGATACGCAGTATTTT.

This clonotype has a handful of counts. The chain uses TRBV7-9 and TRBJ1-6; tentative D call: TRBD1 (6 bases). V was trimmed by 4 bases and J by 7 bases, leaving 14 bases between them. Looked up from germline, CDR1 is SEHNR and CDR2 is FQNEAQ (reference sequence). The CDR3 consists of 15 residues. The CDR3: CASSSPDSKNSPLHF. DNA for the CDR3: TGTGCCAGCAGCTCTCCGGACAGCAAGAATTCACCCCTCCACTTT. The full variable domain, rest sourced from reference TRBV7-9 and TRBJ1-6, is DTGVSQNPRHKITKRGQNVTFRCDPISEHNRLYWYRQTLGQGPEFLTYFQNEAQLEKSRLLSDRFSAERPKGSFSTLEIQRTEQGDSAMYLCASSSPDSKNSPLHFGNGTRLTVT.

This clonotype was found many times. CDR3 protein: CASSVEVGPTYEQYF. The CDR3 nucleotides read TGTGCCAGCAGCGTAGAGGTAGGGCCGACCTACGAGCAGTACTTC. The chain is built from TRBV9 and TRBJ2-7; D not certain. The germline gives CDR1 SGDLS, CDR2 YYNGEE. Trimming removed 0 bases at V and 2 bases at J, with 12 bases between. The CDR3 totals 15 residues.

This clonotype was counted only a few times. Just one base apart from a much larger clone, this may be a read error. The V call is TRBV2, the J call TRBJ2-2; tentatively, D is TRBD2 (6 bases). Trimming removed 7 bases from V and 0 bases from J, with 9 bases in between. Germline V gene data show CDR1 as SNHLY and CDR2 as FYNNEI. There are 14 residues in the CDR3. The CDR3 loop reads CASNSGANTGELFF. The CDR3 DNA follows: TGTGCCAGCAATAGCGGAGCGAACACCGGGGAGCTGTTTTTT.

The V gene is TRBV6-5, the J gene TRBJ2-1, with 7 nucleotides matching TRBD2. V shed 4 bases and J 7 bases; nucleotides not matched to a gene: 10. The CDR3 totals 15 residues. Germline V gene sequence: CDR1 MNHEY, CDR2 SVGAGI. In nucleotides, the CDR3 is TGTGCCAGCAGTTCTCAGGGCTGGGGGGGGAATGAGCAGTTCTTC. Protein product: CASSSQGWGGNEQFF.

This clonotype occurred a few times. V is TRBV4-2 and J is TRBJ2-1; D possibly corresponds to TRBD2 (5 bases). The assigned J gene may be wrong: the sequence end matches TRBJ2-7 better. In germline, CDR1 is LGHNA, CDR2 YNFKEQ. The CDR3 consists of 17 residues. CDR3 DNA: TGTGCCAGCAGCCAAGAGCCCATCGGAAGAGGAGGTGACGAGCAGTACTTC. It encodes CASSQEPIGRGGDEQYF.

This clonotype was counted a few times. This sequence joins TRBV7-3 and TRBJ2-1; 9 nucleotides line up with TRBD1. This CDR3 is 17 amino acids long. Germline CDR1 is SGHTA and CDR2 is FQGTGA. V shed 0 bases, J shed 2 bases, and the junction held 5 bases outside the gene matches. In DNA form, the CDR3 reads TGTGCCAGCAGCTTAACCCCCGGACAGGGGCCCTACAATGAGCAGTTCTTC. It is translated as CASSLTPGQGPYNEQFF.

The genes are TRBV28 and TRBJ2-7, with D tentatively TRBD1 or TRBD2 (7 bases each). In germline, CDR1 is MDHEN, CDR2 SYDVKM. V dropped 7 bases and J dropped 4 bases, with 17 bases sitting between them. This CDR3 comprises 14 residues. CDR3: CASTPGGGRYEQYF. The CDR3, as DNA: TGTGCCAGCACCCCAGGGGGGGGCCGGTACGAGCAGTACTTC.

This clonotype was seen a few times. This chain uses TRBV2 with TRBJ2-5, with TRBD1 identical over 7 bases. CDR1 and CDR2 from the germline V gene are SNHLY and FYNNEI. There are 14 residues in the CDR3. V shed 6 bases, J shed 2 bases, and the junction held 6 bases outside the gene matches. CDR3 amino acids: CASRDRVRQETQYF. The DNA for the CDR3 is TGTGCCAGCAGAGACAGGGTTAGACAAGAGACCCAGTACTTC.

This clonotype has more than one count but fewer than ten. V gene TRBV5-5 combines with J gene TRBJ2-3, with 10 nucleotides matching TRBD2. Germline CDR1 SGHKS, CDR2 YYEKEE (reference sequence). Unmatched junction bases numbered 6, after V lost 0 bases and J lost 2 bases. The CDR3 is 17 residues long. In nucleotides, the CDR3 is TGTGCCAGCAGCTTGGAAGAACTAGCGGGACACACAGATACGCAGTATTTT. Translation gives CASSLEELAGHTDTQYF.

The rearrangement uses TRBV29-1 and TRBJ2-7; D is uncertain. V shed 3 bases and J shed 2 bases, with 8 bases lying between them. The CDR3 sequence is 12 residues long. CDR1 and CDR2 from the germline V gene are SQVTM and ANQGSEA. CDR3 region: CSVEAETYEQYF. Written as DNA, the CDR3 is TGCAGCGTTGAGGCGGAGACCTACGAGCAGTACTTC.

This clonotype was observed a few times. The chain carries TRBV12-3 or TRBV12-4 and TRBJ2-4, with 7 bases fitting TRBD2. CDR3 length: 14 residues. The V gene end was trimmed by 5 bases and the J gene end by 3 bases; junction bases not matched to a gene: 4. CDR3 bases: TGTGCCAGCAGTGGGACTACGTTCAAAAACATTCAGTACTTC. This translates into CASSGTTFKNIQYF.

This clonotype has just a few counts. This chain connects TRBV12-3 or TRBV12-4 to TRBJ2-1, with a weak D call TRBD2 (6 bases). With 11 bases removed from V and 2 bases from J, the gap between germline ends came to 10 bases. This CDR3 has 12 amino acids. The CDR3 nucleotides are TGTGCCGGAGGGGTTACCTACAATGAGCAGTTCTTC. Its translation: CAGGVTYNEQFF.

In its sample, this clonotype was seen a few times. At one end the junction does not follow the germline gene, possibly because of a read error. The gene calls are TRBV15 and TRBJ1-1; 8 bases line up with TRBD1. CDR1 is LNHNV and CDR2 is YYDKDF in the germline V gene (reference sequence). The CDR3 loop spans 14 amino acids. CDR3 amino acids: CATSRGTGNIEAFF. The DNA of the CDR3 is TGTGCCACCAGCAGAGGGACAGGGAACATTGAAGCTTTCTTT. The whole variable domain, filled in from reference TRBV15 and TRBJ1-1, reads DAMVIQNPRYQVTQFGKPVTLSCSQTLNHNVMYWYQQKSSQAPKLLFHYYDKDFNNEADTPDNFQSRRPNTSFCFLDIRSPGLGDTAMYLCATSRGTGNIEAFFGQGTRLTVV.

The V call is TRBV7-3, the J call TRBJ2-3; 8 bases map to TRBD2. J lost 2 bases, V lost 11 bases, and 9 bases had no gene match. This CDR3 is 14 amino acids long. CDR1 SGHTA and CDR2 FQGTGA come from the germline V gene. For the CDR3, the DNA is TGTGCCTCCAAAGCGGGGGCGACCACAGATACGCAGTATTTT. Translated, it gives CASKAGATTDTQYF.